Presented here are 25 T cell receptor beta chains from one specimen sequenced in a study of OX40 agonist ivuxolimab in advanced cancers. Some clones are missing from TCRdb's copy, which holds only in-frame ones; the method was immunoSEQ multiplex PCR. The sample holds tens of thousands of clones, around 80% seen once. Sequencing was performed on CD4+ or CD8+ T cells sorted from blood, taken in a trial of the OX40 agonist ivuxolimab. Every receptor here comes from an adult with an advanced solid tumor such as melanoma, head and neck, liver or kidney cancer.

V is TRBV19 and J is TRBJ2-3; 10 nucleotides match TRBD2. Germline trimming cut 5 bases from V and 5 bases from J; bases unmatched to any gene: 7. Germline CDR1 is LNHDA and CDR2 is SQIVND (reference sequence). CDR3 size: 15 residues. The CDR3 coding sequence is TGTGCCAGTAGTCCTGGGGTAGCGGGAGGAGATACGCAGTATTTT. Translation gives CASSPGVAGGDTQYF.

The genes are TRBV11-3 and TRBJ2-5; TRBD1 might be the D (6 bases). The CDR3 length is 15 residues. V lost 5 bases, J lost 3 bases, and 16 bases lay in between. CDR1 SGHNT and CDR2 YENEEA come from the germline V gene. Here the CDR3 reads CASSAGTTAEETQYF. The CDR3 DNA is TGTGCCAGCAGCGCAGGGACAACGGCAGAAGAGACCCAGTACTTC. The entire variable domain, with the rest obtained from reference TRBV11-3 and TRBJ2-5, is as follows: EAGVVQSPRYKIIEKKQPVAFWCNPISGHNTLYWYLQNLGQGPELLIRYENEEAVDDSQLPKDRFSAERLKGVDSTLKIQPAELGDSAVYLCASSAGTTAEETQYFGPGTRLLVL.

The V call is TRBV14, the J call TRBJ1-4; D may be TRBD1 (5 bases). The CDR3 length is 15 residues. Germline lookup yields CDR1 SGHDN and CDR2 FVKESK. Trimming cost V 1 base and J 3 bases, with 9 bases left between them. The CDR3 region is CASSQVIGANEKLFF. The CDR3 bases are TGTGCCAGCAGCCAAGTAATAGGGGCTAATGAAAAACTGTTTTTT.

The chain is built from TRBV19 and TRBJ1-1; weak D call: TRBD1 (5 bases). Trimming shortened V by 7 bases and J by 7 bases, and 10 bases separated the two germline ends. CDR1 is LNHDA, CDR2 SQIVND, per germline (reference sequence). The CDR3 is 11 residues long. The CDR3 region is CASIGTVEAFF. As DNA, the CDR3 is TGTGCCAGTATCGGGACCGTTGAAGCTTTCTTT.

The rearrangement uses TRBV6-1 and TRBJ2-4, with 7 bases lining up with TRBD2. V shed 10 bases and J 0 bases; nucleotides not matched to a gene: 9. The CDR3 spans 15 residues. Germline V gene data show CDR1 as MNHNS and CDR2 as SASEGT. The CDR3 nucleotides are TGTGCCACCCGTGGGGGGGGTCTAGCCAAAAACATTCAGTACTTC. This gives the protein CATRGGGLAKNIQYF.

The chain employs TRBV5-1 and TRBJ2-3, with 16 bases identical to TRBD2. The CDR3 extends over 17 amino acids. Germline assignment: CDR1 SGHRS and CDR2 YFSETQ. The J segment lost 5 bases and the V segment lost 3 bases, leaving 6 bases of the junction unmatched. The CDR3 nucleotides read TGCGCCAGCAGCTCACCGGGACTAGCGGGAGGGAAAGATACGCAGTATTTT. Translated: CASSSPGLAGGKDTQYF. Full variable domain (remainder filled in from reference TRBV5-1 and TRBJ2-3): KAGVTQTPRYLIKTRGQQVTLSCSPISGHRSVSWYQQTPGQGLQFLFEYFSETQRNKGNFPGRFSGRQFSNSRSEMNVSTLELGDSALYLCASSSPGLAGGKDTQYFGPGTRLTVL.

This chain's CDR3 is CAWSVTGGHTEAFF. CDR3 DNA: TGTGCCTGGAGTGTAACAGGGGGGCACACTGAAGCTTTCTTT. The V call is TRBV30, the J call TRBJ1-1, with TRBD1 matching 8 bases. The CDR3 consists of 14 residues. The trim removed 0 bases at V and 3 bases at J, leaving 3 bases unmatched. Germline loops: CDR1 GTSNPN, CDR2 SVGIG (reference sequence). The full variable domain, rest sourced from reference TRBV30 and TRBJ1-1, is SQTIHQWPATLVQPVGSPLSLECTVEGTSNPNLYWYRQAAGRGLQLLFYSVGIGQISSEVPQNLSASRPQDRQFILSSKKLLLSDSGFYLCAWSVTGGHTEAFFGQGTRLTVV.

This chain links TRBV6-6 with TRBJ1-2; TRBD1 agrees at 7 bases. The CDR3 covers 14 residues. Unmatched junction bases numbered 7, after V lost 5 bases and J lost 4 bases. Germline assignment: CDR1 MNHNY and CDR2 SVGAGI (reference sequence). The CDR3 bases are TGTGCCAGCAGTACCTCCGGGACAGTCTATGGCTACACCTTC. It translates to CASSTSGTVYGYTF.

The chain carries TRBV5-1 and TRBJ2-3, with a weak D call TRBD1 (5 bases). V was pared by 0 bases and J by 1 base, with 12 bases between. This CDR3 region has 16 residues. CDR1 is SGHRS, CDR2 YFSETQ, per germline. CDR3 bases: TGCGCCAGCAGCTTGGGGGCCGGCAGGGGCACAGATACGCAGTATTTT. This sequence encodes CASSLGAGRGTDTQYF.

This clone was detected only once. The DNA of the CDR3 is TGCGCCAGCCTCGCCGACAGGGGGAGGCAAGCTTTCTTT. Translated: CASLADRGRQAFF. The chain is built from TRBV10-2 and TRBJ1-1; 9 nucleotides align to TRBD1. Germline V gene lookup returns CDR1 WSHSY and CDR2 SAAADI. This CDR3 has 13 residues. The ends lost 8 bases at V and 9 bases at J; junction bases unmatched: 10.

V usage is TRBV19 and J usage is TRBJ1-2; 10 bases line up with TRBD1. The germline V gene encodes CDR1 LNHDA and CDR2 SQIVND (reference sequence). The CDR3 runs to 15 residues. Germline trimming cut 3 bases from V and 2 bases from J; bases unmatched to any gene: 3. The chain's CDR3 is CASSMGQGLNYGYTF. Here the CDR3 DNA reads TGTGCCAGTAGTATGGGACAGGGGTTAAACTATGGCTACACCTTC.

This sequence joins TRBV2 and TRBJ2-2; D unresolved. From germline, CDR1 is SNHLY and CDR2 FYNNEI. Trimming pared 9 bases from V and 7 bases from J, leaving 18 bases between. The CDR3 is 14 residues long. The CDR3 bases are TGTGCCAGTTCAAGAGAAGGGCACGGCGGGGAGCTGTTTTTT. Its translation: CASSREGHGGELFF.

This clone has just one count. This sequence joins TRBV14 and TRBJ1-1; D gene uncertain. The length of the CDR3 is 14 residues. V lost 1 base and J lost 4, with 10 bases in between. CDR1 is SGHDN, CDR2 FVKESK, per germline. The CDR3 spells CASSQGGISTEAFF. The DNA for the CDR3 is TGTGCCAGCAGCCAAGGAGGGATAAGCACTGAAGCTTTCTTT.

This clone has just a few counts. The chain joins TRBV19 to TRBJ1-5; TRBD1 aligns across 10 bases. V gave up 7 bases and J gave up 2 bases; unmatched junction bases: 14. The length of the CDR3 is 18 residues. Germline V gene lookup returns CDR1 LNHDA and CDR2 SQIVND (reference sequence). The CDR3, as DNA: TGTGCCAGTAAGATTCCGGGACAGGGGTTTTATGGCAATCAGCCCCAGCATTTT. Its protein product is CASKIPGQGFYGNQPQHF.

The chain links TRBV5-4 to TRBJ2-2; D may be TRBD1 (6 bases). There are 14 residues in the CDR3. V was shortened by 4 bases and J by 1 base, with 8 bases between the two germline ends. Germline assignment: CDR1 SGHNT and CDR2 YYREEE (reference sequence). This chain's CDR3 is CASSETGNTGELFF. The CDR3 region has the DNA TGTGCCAGCAGCGAGACAGGGAACACCGGGGAGCTGTTTTTT. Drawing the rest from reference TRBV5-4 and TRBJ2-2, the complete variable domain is ETGVTQSPTHLIKTRGQQVTLRCSSQSGHNTVSWYQQALGQGPQFIFQYYREEENGRGNFPPRFSGLQFPNYSSELNVNALELDDSALYLCASSETGNTGELFFGEGSRLTVL.

CDR3 DNA sequence: TGTGCCAGCAGCGCAACCAGTTTGAACACTGAAGCTTTCTTT. Encoded protein: CASSATSLNTEAFF. The V call is TRBV7-9, the J call TRBJ1-1; D gene uncertain. V was pared by 5 bases and J by 0 bases, with 10 bases between. Germline V gene data show CDR1 as SEHNR and CDR2 as FQNEAQ (reference sequence). The CDR3 length is 14 residues.

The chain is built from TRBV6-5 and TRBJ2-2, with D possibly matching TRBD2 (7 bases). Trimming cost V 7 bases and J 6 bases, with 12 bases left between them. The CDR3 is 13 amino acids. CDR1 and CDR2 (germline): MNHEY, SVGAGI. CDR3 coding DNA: TGTGCCAGCACCCGGGGGGCAGCCGGGGAGCTGTTTTTT. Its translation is CASTRGAAGELFF.

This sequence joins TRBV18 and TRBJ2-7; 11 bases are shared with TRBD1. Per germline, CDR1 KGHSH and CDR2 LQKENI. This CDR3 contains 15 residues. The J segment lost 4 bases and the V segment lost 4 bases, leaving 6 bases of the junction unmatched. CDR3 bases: TGTGCCAGCTCACGTACGGGGACAGGGGGTTACGAGCAGTACTTC. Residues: CASSRTGTGGYEQYF.

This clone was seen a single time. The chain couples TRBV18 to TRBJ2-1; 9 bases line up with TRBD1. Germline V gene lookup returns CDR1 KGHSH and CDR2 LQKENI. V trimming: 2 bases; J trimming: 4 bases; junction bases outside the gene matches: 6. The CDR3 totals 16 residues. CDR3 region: CASSPRTGAEYNEQFF. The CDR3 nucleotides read TGTGCCAGCTCACCAAGGACAGGGGCAGAATACAATGAGCAGTTCTTC.

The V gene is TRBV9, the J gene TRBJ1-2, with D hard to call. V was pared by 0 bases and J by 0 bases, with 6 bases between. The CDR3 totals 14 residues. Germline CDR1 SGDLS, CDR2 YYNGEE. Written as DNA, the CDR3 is TGTGCCAGCAGCGTAGGGGTTCCTAACTATGGCTACACCTTC. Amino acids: CASSVGVPNYGYTF.

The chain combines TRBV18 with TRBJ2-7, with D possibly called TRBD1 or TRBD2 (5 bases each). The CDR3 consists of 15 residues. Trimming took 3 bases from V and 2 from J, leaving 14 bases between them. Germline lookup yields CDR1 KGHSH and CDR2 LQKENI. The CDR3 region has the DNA TGTGCCAGCTCACCGGGTCAGGGACCGACCTACGAGCAGTACTTC. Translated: CASSPGQGPTYEQYF.

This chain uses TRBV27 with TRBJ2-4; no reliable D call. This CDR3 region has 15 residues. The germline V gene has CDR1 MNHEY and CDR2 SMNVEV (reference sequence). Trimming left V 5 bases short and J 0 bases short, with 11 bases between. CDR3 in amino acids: CASSPPRLAKNIQYF. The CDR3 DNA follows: TGTGCCAGCAGTCCCCCTAGGCTAGCCAAAAACATTCAGTACTTC.

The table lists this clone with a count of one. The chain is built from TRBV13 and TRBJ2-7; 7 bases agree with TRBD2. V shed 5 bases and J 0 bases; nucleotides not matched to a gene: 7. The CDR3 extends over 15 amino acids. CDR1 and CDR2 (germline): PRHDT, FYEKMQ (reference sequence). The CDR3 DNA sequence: TGTGCCAGCAGCCATCGTGGGACTACCTCCTACGAGCAGTACTTC. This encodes CASSHRGTTSYEQYF.

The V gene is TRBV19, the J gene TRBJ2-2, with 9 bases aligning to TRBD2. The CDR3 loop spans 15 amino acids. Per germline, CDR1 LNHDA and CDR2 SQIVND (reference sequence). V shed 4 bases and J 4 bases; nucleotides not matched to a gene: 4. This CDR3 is CASSSGRAPTGELFF. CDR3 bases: TGTGCCAGTAGTAGCGGGAGGGCGCCCACCGGGGAGCTGTTTTTT.

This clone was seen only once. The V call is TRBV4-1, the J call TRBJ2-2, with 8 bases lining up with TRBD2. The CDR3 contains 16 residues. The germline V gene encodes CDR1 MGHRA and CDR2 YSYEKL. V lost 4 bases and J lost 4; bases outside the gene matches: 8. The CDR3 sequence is CASSRGSAGGTGELFF. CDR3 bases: TGCGCCAGCAGCCGTGGTAGCGCGGGAGGCACCGGGGAGCTGTTTTTT.